Each of the 24 T cell receptor beta chains below was sequenced from the same sample in a study of neurological immune-mediated disorders. TCRdb re-analysed the 5' RACE reads in MiXCR, keeping a single row per CDR3 protein. The sample has some 30,000 distinct CDR3 sequences, 20% to 25% seen once. Sequenced: PBMCs. The receptors shown here come from a woman aged 55-75 years in good health.

This clonotype appeared many times. V gene TRBV28 combines with J gene TRBJ2-5; possibly TRBD2 for D (6 bases). The CDR3 loop spans 13 amino acids. Germline V CDR1 and CDR2: MDHEN, SYDVKM. The V and J ends lost 9 bases and 7 bases respectively, with 18 bases between them. CDR3 sequence: CASRELGIGTQYF. The CDR3 coding sequence is TGTGCCAGTCGGGAGCTGGGTATAGGGACCCAGTACTTC.

Ten or more counts support this clonotype. This chain joins TRBV10-3 and TRBJ2-5; 9 nucleotides line up with TRBD2. Per germline, CDR1 ENHRY and CDR2 SYGVKD. CDR3 size: 16 residues. The V segment lost 2 bases and the J segment 5 bases; nucleotides outside the gene matches: 9. The CDR3 spells CAISENSGGGAETQYF. The CDR3 DNA reads as TGTGCCATCAGTGAGAATTCGGGCGGGGGGGCGGAGACCCAGTACTTC.

This clonotype was detected many times. The genes are TRBV20-1 and TRBJ1-6; D is ambiguous. Trimming shortened V by 3 bases and J by 0 bases, and 12 bases separated the two germline ends. The CDR3 has 16 amino acids. The V gene's germline CDR1 is DFQATT and CDR2 SNEGSKA (reference sequence). CDR3: CSARRQASSYNSPLHF. The CDR3 bases are TGCAGTGCTAGGAGGCAGGCAAGCTCCTATAATTCACCCCTCCACTTT.

The chain has TRBV7-2 and TRBJ2-3; D possibly corresponds to TRBD2 (5 bases). This CDR3 comprises 15 residues. V lost 3 bases, J lost 1 base, and 11 bases lay in between. Germline V gene lookup returns CDR1 SGHTA and CDR2 FQGNSA. CDR3 nucleotides: TGTGCCAGCAGCTTGGGCGGGCCTCGCACAGATACGCAGTATTTT. Its translation is CASSLGGPRTDTQYF. The full variable domain, in which reference TRBV7-2 and TRBJ2-3 provide the parts outside the CDR3, is GAGVSQSPSNKVTEKGKDVELRCDPISGHTALYWYRQSLGQGLEFLIYFQGNSAPDKSGLPSDRFSAERTGGSVSTLTIQRTQQEDSAVYLCASSLGGPRTDTQYFGPGTRLTVL.

There are many counts of this clonotype. The chain has TRBV5-1 and TRBJ2-5; D is ambiguous. V was clipped by 6 bases and J by 2 bases, with 11 bases between them. CDR1 and CDR2 (germline): SGHRS, YFSETQ. The CDR3 sequence is 13 residues long. The CDR3 loop is CASKDPPQETQYF. The CDR3 DNA sequence: TGCGCCAGCAAGGATCCCCCTCAAGAGACCCAGTACTTC.

This chain connects TRBV27 to TRBJ1-5; weak D call: TRBD1 (5 bases). V was shortened by 3 bases and J by 4 bases, with 10 bases between the two germline ends. The CDR3 runs to 14 residues. Germline CDR1 reads MNHEY; CDR2 reads SMNVEV (reference sequence). The CDR3 coding sequence is TGTGCCAGCAGTTTCCGGGGGGGAAATCAGCCCCAGCATTTT. Amino acids: CASSFRGGNQPQHF.

Many counts were recorded for this clonotype. This chain links TRBV15 with TRBJ2-6; D unclear. The CDR3 sequence is 14 residues long. Germline lookup yields CDR1 LNHNV and CDR2 YYDKDF (reference sequence). The V gene lost 8 bases and the J gene lost 0 bases, with 8 bases spanning the gap. The CDR3 sequence: CATAGDSGANVLTF. The DNA of the CDR3 is TGTGCCACCGCCGGCGACTCTGGGGCCAACGTCCTGACTTTC. Together with reference TRBV15 and TRBJ2-6, the CDR3 gives the full variable domain: DAMVIQNPRYQVTQFGKPVTLSCSQTLNHNVMYWYQQKSSQAPKLLFHYYDKDFNNEADTPDNFQSRRPNTSFCFLDIRSPGLGDTAMYLCATAGDSGANVLTFGAGSRLTVL.

This clonotype was found many times. The V call is TRBV20-1, the J call TRBJ2-3; 8 nucleotides match TRBD2. CDR3 size: 14 residues. The ends lost 6 bases at V and 1 base at J; junction bases unmatched: 6. CDR1 is DFQATT, CDR2 SNEGSKA, per germline (reference sequence). CDR3 region: CSATTSEGTDTQYF. CDR3 coding DNA: TGCAGTGCCACGACTAGCGAGGGCACAGATACGCAGTATTTT.

There are many counts of this clonotype. This sequence joins TRBV5-1 and TRBJ2-7, with TRBD2 as a possible D gene (5 bases). In germline, CDR1 is SGHRS, CDR2 YFSETQ. Trimming removed 3 bases from V and 0 bases from J, with 16 bases in between. CDR3 length: 16 residues. CDR3 in DNA: TGCGCCAGCAGCTACCGGGATCCGTCTATCTCCTACGAGCAGTACTTC. This codes for CASSYRDPSISYEQYF.

This clonotype was picked up many times. This chain connects TRBV6-6 to TRBJ2-7, with D unresolved. Looked up from germline, CDR1 is MNHNY and CDR2 is SVGAGI (reference sequence). Trimming stripped 7 bases from V and 0 bases from J, with 13 bases between. The CDR3 loop spans 14 amino acids. The CDR3 DNA is TGTGCCAGCACCGAATGGGGTAGCTCCTACGAGCAGTACTTC. Translated: CASTEWGSSYEQYF.

This clonotype was seen many times. The chain carries TRBV6-5 and TRBJ2-3; D perhaps matches TRBD1 (6 bases). The V end lost 1 base, the J end lost 5 bases, and 16 bases lay between the germline ends. The germline V gene encodes CDR1 MNHEY and CDR2 SVGAGI. The CDR3 consists of 16 residues. This CDR3 is CASSYFAGRGVDTQYF. CDR3 nucleotides: TGTGCCAGCAGTTACTTTGCGGGCAGGGGTGTAGATACGCAGTATTTT.

This clonotype was seen many times. This chain connects TRBV6-2 or TRBV6-3 to TRBJ2-7; 12 bases are shared with TRBD1. V lost 5 bases to trimming and J lost 4 bases; unmatched junction nucleotides: 3. This CDR3 spans 14 amino acids. CDR1 is MNHEY, CDR2 SVGEGT, per germline. CDR3 amino acids: CASSRDRGLYEQYF. The CDR3 coding sequence is TGTGCCAGCAGTCGGGACAGGGGGCTATACGAGCAGTACTTC.

Only one count was recorded for this clonotype. The chain couples TRBV5-1 to TRBJ1-2, with a tentative D call TRBD1 (6 bases). V was shortened by 9 bases and J by 8 bases, with 23 bases between the two germline ends. This CDR3 contains 14 residues. Per the germline V gene, CDR1 is SGHRS and CDR2 is YFSETQ. CDR3 loop: CANGLDSIPLGYTF. The DNA of the CDR3 is TGCGCCAACGGCTTGGACAGCATACCGTTGGGCTACACCTTC.

Note on this clonotype: This may stem from a read error, because a much larger clone lies one nucleotide away. The chain is built from TRBV7-3 and TRBJ2-7, with D maybe TRBD2 (6 bases). Germline values: CDR1 SGHTA, CDR2 FQGTGA. V was shortened by 5 bases and J by 6 bases, with 14 bases between the two germline ends. The CDR3 is 13 residues long. The CDR3: CASSAGSLCEQYF. The DNA for the CDR3 is TGTGCCAGCAGCGCCGGGAGCTTGTGCGAGCAGTACTTC.

This clonotype showed up many times. This chain connects TRBV7-2 to TRBJ1-2, with 7 bases aligning to TRBD1. The CDR3 is made up of 13 amino acids. The ends lost 4 bases at V and 4 bases at J; junction bases unmatched: 3. Germline V gene lookup returns CDR1 SGHTA and CDR2 FQGNSA. CDR3 region: CASSSRGLYGYTF. CDR3 nucleotides: TGTGCCAGCAGCTCGAGGGGGCTCTATGGCTACACCTTC.

Of note for this clonotype: Since a much larger clone is just one base distant, this may be a read error. The chain employs TRBV18 and TRBJ1-5; unclear D gene. V was cut by 4 bases and J by 3 bases, with 7 bases left in between. Germline V gene data show CDR1 as KGHSH and CDR2 as LQKENI. This CDR3 has 13 residues. The CDR3 spells CASSREVNQPQHF. The CDR3 DNA sequence: TGTGCCAGCTCACGAGAGGTCAATCAGCCCCAGCATTTT.

This clonotype occurred many times. The chain is built from TRBV27 and TRBJ1-5; D not resolved. Germline V gives CDR1 MNHEY, CDR2 SMNVEV (reference sequence). Between the trimmed V and J ends, which lost 4 bases and 5 bases, there was a span of 9 bases. The CDR3 extends over 13 amino acids. This chain's CDR3 is CASSWGLDQPQHF. The DNA of the CDR3 is TGTGCCAGCAGTTGGGGTTTGGATCAGCCCCAGCATTTT.

This clonotype was detected ten times or more. The V gene is TRBV29-1, the J gene TRBJ1-2; 7 nucleotides agree with TRBD1. The germline V gene has CDR1 SQVTM and CDR2 ANQGSEA. The J segment lost 8 bases and the V segment lost 6 bases, leaving 9 bases of the junction unmatched. This CDR3 is built from 12 residues. CDR3 sequence: CSVWDSSYGYTF. The CDR3 DNA reads TGCAGCGTGTGGGACAGTAGTTACGGCTACACCTTC. Full variable domain (rest looked up from reference TRBV29-1 and TRBJ1-2): SAVISQKPSRDICQRGTSLTIQCQVDSQVTMMFWYRQQPGQSLTLIATANQGSEATYESGFVIDKFPISRPNLTFSTLTVSNMSPEDSSIYLCSVWDSSYGYTFGSGTRLTVV.

This clonotype was recorded at least ten times. This rearrangement joins TRBV20-1 to TRBJ2-5; perhaps TRBD2 as D (6 bases). Germline V gives CDR1 DFQATT, CDR2 SNEGSKA (reference sequence). Between the trimmed V and J ends, which lost 5 bases and 6 bases, there was a span of 16 bases. This CDR3 has 13 residues. CDR3 residues: CSAGTPVDKTQYF. The DNA for the CDR3 is TGCAGTGCTGGGACTCCCGTCGATAAGACCCAGTACTTC.

The chain couples TRBV6-2 or TRBV6-3 to TRBJ1-5; D might be TRBD1 (6 bases). V was trimmed by 3 bases and J by 7 bases, leaving 16 bases between them. The CDR3 length is 15 residues. CDR1 and CDR2 (germline): MNHEY, SVGEGT. The CDR3 DNA sequence: TGTGCCAGCAGTTATTTCACCGGTACAGGGCAGCCCCAGCATTTT. Its protein is CASSYFTGTGQPQHF.

This clonotype was seen ten or more times. V and J are TRBV27 and TRBJ2-2, with unresolved D. Germline loops: CDR1 MNHEY, CDR2 SMNVEV (reference sequence). The germline V and J ends were trimmed by 6 bases and 4 bases, with 12 bases remaining between them. The CDR3 contains 14 residues. CDR3 sequence (DNA): TGTGCCAGCAGGTCCAATAGTTTCACCGGGGAGCTGTTTTTT. Protein product: CASRSNSFTGELFF.

In its sample, this clonotype was seen many times. The rearrangement links TRBV12-3 or TRBV12-4 to TRBJ1-2; D uncertain. V was cut by 4 bases and J by 7 bases, with 7 bases left in between. There are 11 residues in the CDR3. CDR3 sequence (DNA): TGTGCCAGCAGTTCCTCGGGTGGCTACACCTTC. This translates into CASSSSGGYTF.

This clonotype was seen only a few times. V is TRBV5-1 and J is TRBJ2-1; 9 bases map to TRBD2. The junction had 5 bases not matched to a gene; V was cut back by 4 bases and J by 3 bases. Germline-derived CDR1 and CDR2 are SGHRS and YFSETQ. The CDR3 has 15 amino acids. CDR3 DNA: TGCGCCAGCAGCCCAGTTAGCGGGGGCTACAATGAGCAGTTCTTC. Translated: CASSPVSGGYNEQFF.

This clonotype occurred many times. This rearrangement joins TRBV18 to TRBJ2-5; D possibly matches TRBD1 or TRBD2 (5 bases each). The length of the CDR3 is 17 residues. With 3 bases removed from V and 4 bases from J, the gap between germline ends came to 21 bases. CDR1 is KGHSH, CDR2 LQKENI, per germline. The CDR3 bases are TGTGCCAGCTCACCCGCCTTCACGGGACCCTCGGGAGAGACCCAGTACTTC. Its translation is CASSPAFTGPSGETQYF.